This is a list of T cell receptor beta chains from one sample in a study of blood T cell repertoires in COVID-19. Measured with immunoSEQ multiplex PCR; TCRdb has only the in-frame clones, and not every one. The profile covers 250,000 to 300,000 clones, with around 83% appearing a single time and 3.6% taken by the ten largest. Sequencing input: peripheral blood. The receptors derive from a man younger than 35 with active or convalescent COVID-19. CDR3s leave out the opening cysteine and the closing phenylalanine or tryptophan. Fields, in order: V gene, CDR3 protein.

v_call: TRBV7-2; cdr3_aa: ASSSLGGADSPLH
v_call: TRBV7-7; cdr3_aa: ASSAGIGIEQF
v_call: TRBV13; cdr3_aa: ASSLGQKNTGELF
v_call: TRBV6-5; cdr3_aa: ASSQGADQPQH
v_call: TRBV6-5; cdr3_aa: ASSRESQETQY
v_call: TRBV7-2; cdr3_aa: ASSPKTGAKTQY
v_call: TRBV6-5; cdr3_aa: ASSYSTGMRETQY
v_call: TRBV9; cdr3_aa: ASSVGTKETQY
v_call: TRBV5-1; cdr3_aa: ASSLDRDYEQY
v_call: TRBV12-5; cdr3_aa: ASGFRSPLH
v_call: TRBV10-3; cdr3_aa: AINGAGATYEQY
v_call: TRBV28; cdr3_aa: ASTTGGAKNIQY
v_call: TRBV25-1; cdr3_aa: ASSLFRQGLAEAF
v_call: TRBV6-1; cdr3_aa: ASSVPPQGGDTEAF
v_call: TRBV9; cdr3_aa: ASSATSGSTDTQY
v_call: TRBV5-8; cdr3_aa: ASIVQGLGNQPQH
v_call: TRBV4-1; cdr3_aa: ASSFSGTGVSYEQY
v_call: TRBV11-3; cdr3_aa: ASSVSADTQY